This TCR beta chain is from a study of cytomegalovirus exposure and HLA in healthy donors. Study-wide results and limits: Despite most TCR sequences being rare, some public TCRs occurred in many donors. There were a few CMV-associated chains whose specificity for CMV antigens was confirmed in vitro. In the roughly 120 validation repertoires, a later analysis found that first-cohort TCR clusters tended to co-occur. Associated with cytomegalovirus, according to the listing, were around 170 TCR beta chains.

This clone has only a few counts. What it binds is not known. Sequencing used immunoSEQ multiplex PCR; TCRdb keeps in-frame clones, though not all of them. The sample contains roughly 280,000 clones, about 86% of which appear only once. After removal of 4 bases from V and 3 bases from J, the junction contained 8 bases not matched to a gene. This CDR3 comprises 15 residues. The specimen sequenced was PBMCs. J is TRBJ1-2 and V is TRBV5-3; 8 bases are a match to TRBD1. TRBV5-3 is classed as an ORF, of uncertain function. The receptor comes from a young woman in good health and CMV-seronegative. CDR3 sequence: CARSIRTGPDYGYTF. CDR3 sequence (DNA): TGTGCCAGAAGCATAAGGACAGGGCCTGACTATGGCTACACCTTC.